The entry below gives a single TCR beta chain sequence along with its context. As handled by the study authors: How many nucleated cells were present was estimated from reference gene primer amplification. Sequencing was performed with immunoSEQ multiplex PCR; in TCRdb, only in-frame clones are kept and a portion is missing. V and J calls and clone size are as listed in that table; D and trimming were resolved from the DNA. The data contain about 250,000 clones, approximately 86% of them seen just once; the ten biggest clones take up approximately 2.4%. The data stem from a study of blood T cell repertoires in COVID-19. Background on the study: The study drew acute and convalescent COVID-19 samples from the United States, Italy and Spain. Sample material is recorded as cDNA or gDNA derived from T cells, B-cell-depleted T cells, or PBMCs.

Participants were aged roughly 18 to 90 years from approximately 25 US areas. The ends lost 4 bases at V and 2 bases at J; junction bases unmatched: 12. The CDR3 is 17 amino acids. Looked up from germline, CDR1 is MNHEY and CDR2 is SMNVEV (reference sequence). The chain links TRBV27 to TRBJ2-3; 7 bases map to TRBD2. The TCR was taken from a woman in her 30s with acute COVID-19. The specimen sequenced was PBMCs or T cells enriched from blood (not recorded which). The chain's CDR3 is CASSSATLAGVTDTQYF. CDR3 coding DNA: TGTGCCAGCAGTTCCGCCACCTTAGCGGGTGTCACAGATACGCAGTATTTT.